This T cell receptor beta chain was observed in a study of cytomegalovirus exposure and HLA in healthy donors. Notes on the study in general: In the 130 or so validation repertoires, roughly 94% of cluster scores exceeded 0, per a later analysis. Despite most TCR sequences being rare, some public TCRs occurred in many donors. The investigators catalogued 150 to 200 TCR beta chains as cytomegalovirus-associated.

Concerning this clone itself: Its antigen is currently unknown.

Germline lookup yields CDR1 LNHDA and CDR2 SQIVND (reference sequence). V was clipped by 3 bases and J by 6 bases, with 8 bases between them. CDR3 size: 13 residues. The repertoire was sequenced with immunoSEQ multiplex PCR; TCRdb's copy has only in-frame clones and lacks some. The sample has 250,000 or so clones; around 87% are singletons. The chain couples TRBV19 to TRBJ2-2; no clear D gene. The source material was PBMCs. The source is a woman aged 18-29 years in good health and CMV-seronegative. Here the CDR3 reads CASSMFTAGELFF. The CDR3, as DNA: TGTGCCAGTAGTATGTTCACTGCCGGGGAGCTGTTTTTT. The whole variable domain, filled in from reference TRBV19 and TRBJ2-2, reads DGGITQSPKYLFRKEGQNVTLSCEQNLNHDAMYWYRQDPGQGLRLIYYSQIVNDFQKGDIAEGYSVSREKKESFPLTVTSAQKNPTAFYLCASSMFTAGELFFGEGSRLTVL.